This T cell receptor beta chain stems from a study of T cell responses to AZD1222 COVID-19 vaccine (dated by TCRdb to the early 2020s). For the study in its entirety: AZD1222 recipients given second doses at about 4 weeks or at about 12 weeks were pooled, since spike-specific TCR depth and breadth were not found to differ between the two schedules. TCR sequencing was performed for roughly 250 trial participants, of whom about 210 were given two doses of AZD1222 and 26 were given two doses of MenACWY control vaccine. Enrollment into the trials was organized by age into subgroups of 18-55, 56-69 and 70-plus years, and those subgroups contained roughly 140, 27 and 60 TCR-sequenced participants, respectively.

Comment on this clone: Its antigen remains unidentified. Base qualities are missing; no much larger clone stands one base away.

The CDR3 regions of human TCRbeta chains were subjected to immunosequencing. Concerning the study's data processing: TCRs in the repertoires were compared against a reference library of SARS-CoV-2-specific TCRs that had been generated with the MIRA antigen-specificity platform. Breadth meant the fraction of unique TCRs that were SARS-CoV-2-associated, whereas depth meant the fraction of total T cells that were SARS-CoV-2-associated. Using the MIRA data, each spike-specific TCR was mapped to the spike region that the TCR reacts to and placed in a CD4 or CD8 class. Log10-transformed breadth and depth values were compared by one-way ANOVA with Sidak's multiple comparisons tests. In TCRdb, the immuneACCESS table is reduced to in-frame sequences with V and J assigned. These tables do not hold every clone; where another copy was compared, an unresolved V gene accounts for under half, and the others remain unexplained. V and J calls and clone size are as listed in that table; D and trimming were resolved from the DNA. The sample has around 150,000 clones on record, around 92% of them singletons. Around 1.5% of the sample rests with the top ten.

The full study reports these points: The whole spike protein was spanned by vaccine-associated CD4 TCRs, and dominant responses were seen in regions 160-218 and 743-854. Epitopes outside the regions mutated in the B.1.351 and B.1.1.7 variants were reportedly recognized by nearly half of the unique spike-specific TCRs. Because no day 14 peak-response samples were available, the repertoires could be characterized only after the peak T cell response. Conclusions about previously exposed vaccinees were limited because only a handful of AZD1222 recipients were SARS-CoV-2 seropositive at baseline. After two AZD1222 doses, spike-specific TCR breadth and depth were significantly higher than at day 0 and than in MenACWY recipients. In the small 56-69-year group, the increase in depth fell short of significance, most likely because of low power. Participants were mostly white British and included more females than males, and it was suggested by the authors that clonal diversity may have been underestimated.

This sample's time point label indicates: baseline before first vaccination. Vaccinee samples came from UK trials COV001 and COV002, including a single-blind randomized controlled phase 2/3 trial of AZD1222 (ChAdOx1 nCoV-19) in healthy adults. Trial participant PBMC samples were collected at day 0 and day 28 after the second dose for TCRbeta chain sequencing. V is shortened by 3 bases, J by 2 bases, and the region joining them spans 14 bases. Via the germline V gene, CDR1 is SGHRS and CDR2 YFSETQ. The cysteine opens and the phenylalanine closes a CDR3 of 15 amino acids. The sequence is cut down to CDR3 DNA, 45 bases in frame from base 1.

The receptor's source is an adult in good health. The V and J segments used are TRBV5-1 and TRBJ1-1; possibly the D gene is TRBD1, per 5 matching bases. Source: peripheral blood, taken on day 0 of AZD1222 vaccination. The CDR3 region: CASSSLGTDNTEAFF. The nucleotide sequence reads TGCGCCAGCAGCTCGCTTGGGACGGATAACACTGAAGCTTTCTTT.